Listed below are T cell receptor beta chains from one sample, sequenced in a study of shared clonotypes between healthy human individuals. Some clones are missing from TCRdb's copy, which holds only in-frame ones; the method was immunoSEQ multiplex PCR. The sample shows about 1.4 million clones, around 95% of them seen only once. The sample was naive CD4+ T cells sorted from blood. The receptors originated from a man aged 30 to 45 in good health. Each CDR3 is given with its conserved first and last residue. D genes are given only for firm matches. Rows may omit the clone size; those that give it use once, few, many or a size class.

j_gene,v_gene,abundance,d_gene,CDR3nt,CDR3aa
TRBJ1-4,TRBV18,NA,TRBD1,TGTGCCAGCTCAGCCGGGACAGGGGGTACTAATGAAAAACTGTTTTTT,CASSAGTGGTNEKLFF
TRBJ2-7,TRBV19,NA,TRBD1,TGTGCCAGTAGTCGGGTCGGGACAGGGAATACCGTTGAGCAGTACTTC,CASSRVGTGNTVEQYF
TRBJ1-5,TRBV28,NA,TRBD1,TGTGCCAGCAGTTCCTCATCGACAGGGCGTGGTCAGCCCCAGCATTTT,CASSSSSTGRGQPQHF
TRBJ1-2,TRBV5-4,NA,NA,TGTGCCAGCAGCTTGGGTGCCCAGGGCCCTCCCTATGGCTACACCTTC,CASSLGAQGPPYGYTF
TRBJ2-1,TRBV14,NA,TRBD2,TGTGCCAGCAGCCAGGGACTAGCGGTTTACAATGAGCAGTTCTTC,CASSQGLAVYNEQFF
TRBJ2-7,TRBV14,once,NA,TGTGCCAGCAGCCAACTCACAGTCTCCTACGAGCAGTACTTC,CASSQLTVSYEQYF
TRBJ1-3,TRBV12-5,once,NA,TGTGCTAGTGGTTTGGTACTTTCAGGACAGAGCCTCAGGAACACCATATATTTT,CASGLVLSGQSLRNTIYF
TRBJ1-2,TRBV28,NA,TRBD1,TGTGCCAGCAGTAACAGGGGAGTCGTGCATGGCTACACCTTC,CASSNRGVVHGYTF
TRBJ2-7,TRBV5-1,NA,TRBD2,TGCGCCAGCAGCTTGGCTAGCGGGGCCTACGAGCAGTACTTC,CASSLASGAYEQYF
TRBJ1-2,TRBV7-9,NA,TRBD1,TGTGCCAGCAGCTTTGATGGACAGGGGGCTGGCTACACCTTC,CASSFDGQGAGYTF